The 5 T cell receptor beta chains below all came from one sample that was sequenced in a study of cytomegalovirus exposure and HLA in healthy donors. 60 Vbeta and 13 Jbeta primers were used in PCR. Generated by immunoSEQ multiplex PCR, the TCRdb table keeps only in-frame clones and is missing some. The sample has 90,000 to 110,000 clones, around 73% seen once. The sequenced sample was PBMCs. These receptors were collected from a man aged 25-45 years in good health and CMV-seronegative.

This sequence joins TRBV19 and TRBJ1-2, with 7 bases fitting TRBD1. Trimming at V came to 10 bases and at J to 4 bases, leaving 6 bases not matched to a gene. CDR3 length: 12 amino acids. Germline V gives CDR1 LNHDA, CDR2 SQIVND (reference sequence). CDR3 sequence reads: CATKQGSYGYTF. CDR3 bases: TGTGCCACCAAACAGGGGAGCTATGGCTACACCTTC.

The chain is built from TRBV20-1 and TRBJ2-7; 7 bases match TRBD1. This CDR3 has 11 amino acids. Germline V CDR1 and CDR2: DFQATT, SNEGSKA (reference sequence). With 4 bases clipped from V and 12 bases from J, the junction kept 9 bases outside the gene matches. As DNA, the CDR3 is TGCAGTGCTACCTCGGACAGGTACCCGTACTTC. Its translation: CSATSDRYPYF.

The rearrangement uses TRBV5-1 and TRBJ2-5; D may be TRBD1 (6 bases). The CDR3 is 15 residues long. Trimming stripped 2 bases from V and 2 bases from J, with 13 bases between. Germline CDR1 SGHRS, CDR2 YFSETQ. The CDR3 bases are TGCGCCAGCAGCTTCGGGGCAGGGGAACAAGAGACCCAGTACTTC. The encoded protein is CASSFGAGEQETQYF.

The chain employs TRBV27 and TRBJ2-5; TRBD1 might be the D (6 bases). The closer fit of TRBJ2-7 to the DNA end suggests the J call may be wrong. CDR1 MNHEY and CDR2 SMNVEV come from the germline V gene (reference sequence). This CDR3 comprises 14 residues. CDR3 region: CASSTYRVSYEQYF. CDR3 bases: TGTGCCAGCAGTACCTACAGGGTCTCCTACGAGCAGTACTTC.

The rearrangement uses TRBV19 and TRBJ1-5; 8 nucleotides line up with TRBD1. The CDR3 is 16 residues long. Per the germline V gene, CDR1 is LNHDA and CDR2 is SQIVND (reference sequence). Trimming removed 5 bases from V and 2 bases from J; junction bases left unmatched: 8. As DNA, the CDR3 is TGTGCCAGTAGTGCGATCGACAGGGGAGGCAATCAGCCCCAGCATTTT. It codes for CASSAIDRGGNQPQHF. The full variable domain, completed using reference TRBV19 and TRBJ1-5, is DGGITQSPKYLFRKEGQNVTLSCEQNLNHDAMYWYRQDPGQGLRLIYYSQIVNDFQKGDIAEGYSVSREKKESFPLTVTSAQKNPTAFYLCASSAIDRGGNQPQHFGDGTRLSIL.